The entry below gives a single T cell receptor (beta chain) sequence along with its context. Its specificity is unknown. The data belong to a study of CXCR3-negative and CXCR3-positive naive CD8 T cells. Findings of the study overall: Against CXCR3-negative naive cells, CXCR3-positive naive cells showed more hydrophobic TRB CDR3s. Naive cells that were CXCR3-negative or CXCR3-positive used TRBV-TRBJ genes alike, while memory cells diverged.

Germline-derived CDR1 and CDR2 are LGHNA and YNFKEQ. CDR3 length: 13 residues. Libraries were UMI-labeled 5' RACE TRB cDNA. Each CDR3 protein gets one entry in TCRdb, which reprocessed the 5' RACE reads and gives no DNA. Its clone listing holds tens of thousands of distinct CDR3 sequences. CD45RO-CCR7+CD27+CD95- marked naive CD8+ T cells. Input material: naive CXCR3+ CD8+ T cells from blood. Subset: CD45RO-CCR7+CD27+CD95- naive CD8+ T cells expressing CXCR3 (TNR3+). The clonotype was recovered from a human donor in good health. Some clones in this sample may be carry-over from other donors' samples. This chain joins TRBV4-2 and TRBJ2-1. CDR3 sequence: CASSLEGANEQFF.